The 27 T cell receptor beta chains in this list originate from one sample, sequenced in a study of cytomegalovirus exposure and HLA in healthy donors. 13 Jbeta primers and 60 Vbeta primers were used for the PCR. Only in-frame clones appear in the TCRdb table, and some are missing; sequencing was by immunoSEQ multiplex PCR. The repertoire consists of about 120,000 clones, with approximately 80% occurring once and the leading ten covering 2.7%. Specimen: PBMCs. These receptors were collected from a middle-aged woman in good health and CMV-seropositive.

The genes are TRBV10-3 and TRBJ2-5; D is possibly TRBD2 (6 bases). The length of the CDR3 is 15 residues. Germline V gene data show CDR1 as ENHRY and CDR2 as SYGVKD. V shed 0 bases and J shed 5 bases, with 13 bases lying between them. The CDR3 reads CAISESIGLAETQYF. CDR3 nucleotide sequence: TGTGCCATCAGTGAGTCGATTGGTCTAGCGGAGACCCAGTACTTC.

This rearrangement joins TRBV30 to TRBJ2-7; 7 nucleotides align to TRBD2. Losses at the gene ends were 5 bases for V and 7 bases for J; bases not matched to a gene: 11. Looked up from germline, CDR1 is GTSNPN and CDR2 is SVGIG (reference sequence). The CDR3 consists of 13 residues. CDR3 coding DNA: TGTGCCTGGTTTGGGACTACCCCGGGTGAGCAGTACTTC. Protein product: CAWFGTTPGEQYF.

This sequence joins TRBV9 and TRBJ1-1; D might be TRBD1 (6 bases). The CDR3 sequence is 14 residues long. The germline CDR1 and CDR2 sequences are SGDLS and YYNGEE. The germline V and J ends were trimmed by 3 bases and 1 base, with 10 bases remaining between them. The CDR3 DNA sequence: TGTGCCAGCAGCGCCACAGGGAGGAACACTGAAGCTTTCTTT. Encoded protein: CASSATGRNTEAFF.

This clone appeared a few times. This sequence joins TRBV6-6 and TRBJ1-1, with 9 bases lining up with TRBD1. The CDR3 covers 16 residues. Losses at the gene ends were 4 bases for V and 4 bases for J; bases not matched to a gene: 10. CDR1 is MNHNY, CDR2 SVGAGI, per germline (reference sequence). CDR3 sequence (DNA): TGTGCCAGCAGTTCCGGTCGACAGGGGGGAACCACTGAAGCTTTCTTT. Translating it yields CASSSGRQGGTTEAFF.

The V gene is TRBV30, the J gene TRBJ2-7, with D possibly matching TRBD2 (5 bases). Trimming pared 8 bases from V and 5 bases from J, leaving 19 bases between. The germline gives CDR1 GTSNPN, CDR2 SVGIG (reference sequence). The CDR3 contains 13 residues. CDR3 region: CAAAGGFRHEQYF. The CDR3, as DNA: TGTGCCGCCGCGGGCGGTTTCCGGCACGAGCAGTACTTC.

The rearrangement joins TRBV6-1 to TRBJ1-5; D is unclear. V was trimmed by 5 bases and J by 6 bases, leaving 11 bases between them. This CDR3 is built from 13 residues. Germline V gene data show CDR1 as MNHNS and CDR2 as SASEGT. DNA of the CDR3: TGTGCCAGCAGTAGCGTAGGGAGTCAGCCCCAGCATTTT. Protein sequence: CASSSVGSQPQHF.

This chain links TRBV4-1 with TRBJ1-4; 9 bases are a match to TRBD1. From germline, CDR1 is MGHRA and CDR2 YSYEKL. The V and J ends lost 4 bases and 6 bases, in that order; junction bases with no gene match: 6. The CDR3 runs to 15 residues. CDR3 amino acids: CASSPRDREDEKLFF. The CDR3 DNA reads TGCGCCAGCAGCCCCAGGGACAGGGAGGATGAAAAACTGTTTTTT.

The rearrangement links TRBV7-6 to TRBJ1-2; D unresolved. Germline loops: CDR1 SGHVS, CDR2 FNYEAQ. This CDR3 comprises 13 residues. The V and J ends lost 4 bases and 5 bases respectively, with 11 bases between them. The CDR3 DNA follows: TGTGCCAGCAGCTCGGGAGGTTTATATGGCTACACCTTC. This encodes CASSSGGLYGYTF.

The chain carries TRBV7-3 and TRBJ2-1, with 7 positions matching TRBD1. Trimming at V came to 4 bases and at J to 7 bases, leaving 7 bases not matched to a gene. The CDR3 runs to 14 residues. Germline values: CDR1 SGHTA, CDR2 FQGTGA. The CDR3 region is CASSSRQGRNEQFF. CDR3 in DNA: TGTGCCAGCAGCTCGAGACAGGGAAGGAATGAGCAGTTCTTC.

V and J are TRBV5-1 and TRBJ1-5, with 7 bases matching TRBD1. This CDR3 spans 15 amino acids. V trimming: 2 bases; J trimming: 5 bases; junction bases outside the gene matches: 7. Germline CDR1 is SGHRS and CDR2 is YFSETQ. CDR3 sequence: CASSLGPTGDQPQHF. Written as DNA, the CDR3 is TGCGCCAGCAGCTTAGGTCCCACAGGGGATCAGCCCCAGCATTTT. The full variable domain, its missing parts supplied by reference TRBV5-1 and TRBJ1-5, is KAGVTQTPRYLIKTRGQQVTLSCSPISGHRSVSWYQQTPGQGLQFLFEYFSETQRNKGNFPGRFSGRQFSNSRSEMNVSTLELGDSALYLCASSLGPTGDQPQHFGDGTRLSIL.

The chain recombines TRBV5-1 with TRBJ1-1; D remains ambiguous. The CDR3 is made up of 13 amino acids. The germline V and J ends were trimmed by 1 base and 4 bases, with 8 bases remaining between them. Looked up from germline, CDR1 is SGHRS and CDR2 is YFSETQ. The CDR3 DNA reads as TGCGCCAGCAGCTTGTTCGAGGGCACTGAAGCTTTCTTT. This encodes CASSLFEGTEAFF.

The rearrangement uses TRBV19 and TRBJ2-7, with D possibly matching TRBD2 (6 bases). Germline V CDR1 and CDR2: LNHDA, SQIVND (reference sequence). The CDR3 is 16 residues long. Trimming took 3 bases from V and 1 from J, leaving 16 bases between them. CDR3 region: CASSMSGTGTSYEQYF. The CDR3 DNA reads as TGTGCCAGTAGTATGTCGGGAACTGGGACTTCCTACGAGCAGTACTTC.

The chain recombines TRBV10-3 with TRBJ2-7, with 7 nucleotides matching TRBD2. The CDR3 is 14 residues long. V lost 6 bases, J lost 1 base, and 6 bases stayed unmatched. Germline values: CDR1 ENHRY, CDR2 SYGVKD. The CDR3 DNA sequence: TGTGCCATCAGGTCGGGGGAGGGGTCCTACGAGCAGTACTTC. This encodes CAIRSGEGSYEQYF.

The chain couples TRBV29-1 to TRBJ2-7; a weak D match, TRBD1 (6 bases). The CDR3 spans 14 residues. The ends were cut back, 6 bases at V and 3 bases at J, with 18 bases in the middle. Germline V gene sequence: CDR1 SQVTM, CDR2 ANQGSEA. The CDR3 is CSVDTTGSSYEQYF. As DNA, the CDR3 is TGCAGCGTGGATACGACAGGCTCCAGCTACGAGCAGTACTTC.

The genes are TRBV7-6 and TRBJ2-5, with TRBD2 as a possible D gene (6 bases). Between the trimmed V and J ends, which lost 0 bases and 4 bases, there was a span of 12 bases. The CDR3 has 15 residues. Germline CDR1 reads SGHVS; CDR2 reads FNYEAQ. CDR3 sequence reads: CASSLAGGIRETQYF. The CDR3, as DNA: TGTGCCAGCAGCTTAGCTGGCGGGATTAGAGAGACCCAGTACTTC. The whole variable domain, filled in from reference TRBV7-6 and TRBJ2-5, reads GAGVSQSPRYKVTKRGQDVALRCDPISGHVSLYWYRQALGQGPEFLTYFNYEAQQDKSGLPNDRFSAERPEGSISTLTIQRTEQRDSAMYRCASSLAGGIRETQYFGPGTRLLVL.

As to this clone: Germline and junction disagree at one end, which may indicate a read error. Other DNA sequences in this specimen translate into the identical CDR3. This chain connects TRBV5-6 to TRBJ1-6; no reliable D call. Germline V lookup: CDR1 SGHDT, CDR2 YYEEEE. This CDR3 comprises 15 residues. The CDR3 is CASSLSPGGNSPLHF. As DNA, the CDR3 is TGTGCCAGCAGCTTGTCCCCTGGAGGGAATTCCCCCCTCCACTTT.

The V gene is TRBV5-1, the J gene TRBJ2-1; 9 bases align to TRBD1. The CDR3 is made up of 14 amino acids. Germline V gene data show CDR1 as SGHRS and CDR2 as YFSETQ. J was trimmed by 9 bases and V by 4 bases; bases with no gene match: 8. DNA for the CDR3: TGCGCCAGCAGCCTAGGGACAGGGACTATTGAGCAGTTCTTC. It yields the protein CASSLGTGTIEQFF.

The V call is TRBV10-3, the J call TRBJ2-3, with 7 bases lining up with TRBD1. V shed 4 bases, J shed 2 bases, and the junction held 3 bases outside the gene matches. Germline loops: CDR1 ENHRY, CDR2 SYGVKD. This CDR3 is 14 amino acids long. The CDR3 bases are TGTGCCATCAGTGCCGGACAGGACACAGATACGCAGTATTTT. It translates to CAISAGQDTDTQYF.

The chain employs TRBV13 and TRBJ2-3; 11 bases map to TRBD1. CDR1 and CDR2 from the germline V gene are PRHDT and FYEKMQ (reference sequence). J gave up 9 bases and V 5 bases, and 7 bases lay outside the gene matches. The CDR3 loop spans 14 amino acids. CDR3 bases: TGTGCCAGCAGCCCCCGGGACAGGGGGACAACGCAGTATTTT. This encodes CASSPRDRGTTQYF.

The rearrangement joins TRBV7-6 to TRBJ1-6; TRBD1 might be the D (5 bases). The germline CDR1 and CDR2 sequences are SGHVS and FNYEAQ. Trimming took 5 bases from V and 5 from J, leaving 10 bases between them. The CDR3 loop spans 14 amino acids. The CDR3 DNA reads as TGTGCCAGCAGCCCGGGGGTAGATAATTCACCCCTCCACTTT. This translates into CASSPGVDNSPLHF.

Concerning this clone: Possible read error: a much larger clone is one base away. This chain joins TRBV2 and TRBJ2-1; the D is unclear. The CDR3 consists of 12 residues. V dropped 6 bases and J dropped 2 bases, with 5 bases sitting between them. CDR1 SNHLY and CDR2 FYNNEI come from the germline V gene. This CDR3 is CASSLPYNEQFF. The DNA for the CDR3 is TGTGCCAGCAGCCTCCCCTACAATGAGCAGTTCTTC. Together with reference TRBV2 and TRBJ2-1, the CDR3 gives the full variable domain: EPEVTQTPSHQVTQMGQEVILRCVPISNHLYFYWYRQILGQKVEFLVSFYNNEISEKSEIFDDQFSVERPDGSNFTLKIRSTKLEDSAMYFCASSLPYNEQFFGPGTRLTVL.

The V call is TRBV6-5, the J call TRBJ2-1; 9 bases fit TRBD2. The CDR3 length is 16 residues. CDR1 is MNHEY and CDR2 is SVGAGI in the germline V gene. V lost 2 bases and J lost 7; bases outside the gene matches: 9. The CDR3 reads CASSYRLVAGANEQFF. The DNA of the CDR3 is TGTGCCAGCAGTTACAGGCTGGTAGCGGGGGCAAATGAGCAGTTCTTC.

The chain uses TRBV6-5 and TRBJ2-5; D gene uncertain. Per germline, CDR1 MNHEY and CDR2 SVGAGI. The CDR3 has 12 amino acids. The V and J ends lost 2 bases and 3 bases respectively, with 4 bases between them. CDR3 amino acids: CASSYDKETQYF. CDR3 in DNA: TGTGCCAGCAGTTACGACAAAGAGACCCAGTACTTC.

The V and J genes are TRBV4-2 and TRBJ2-7; 8 bases align to TRBD2. The CDR3 sequence is 14 residues long. Germline V CDR1 and CDR2: LGHNA, YNFKEQ. The J segment lost 1 base and the V segment lost 5 bases, leaving 4 bases of the junction unmatched. CDR3 region: CASSRERESYEQYF. The CDR3, as DNA: TGTGCCAGCAGCAGGGAGCGGGAGTCCTACGAGCAGTACTTC.

The V call is TRBV4-3, the J call TRBJ2-4; no definite D call. Trimming took off 0 bases at V and 6 bases at J, with 12 bases between the two ends. The CDR3 sequence is 15 residues long. CDR1 and CDR2 (germline): LGHNA, YSLEER. Written as DNA, the CDR3 is TGCGCCAGCAGCCAAGATGGATCCCGACTAAACATTCAGTACTTC. Encoded protein: CASSQDGSRLNIQYF.

This clone was counted between two and nine times. The chain carries TRBV5-1 and TRBJ1-6, with 7 bases lining up with TRBD1. Germline V gene data show CDR1 as SGHRS and CDR2 as YFSETQ. The CDR3 totals 14 residues. Losses at the gene ends were 2 bases for V and 8 bases for J; bases not matched to a gene: 4. CDR3 DNA: TGCGCCAGCAGCTTCACAGGGGCAGATTCACCCCTCCACTTT. This codes for CASSFTGADSPLHF. The complete variable domain, with remaining parts taken from reference TRBV5-1 and TRBJ1-6, reads KAGVTQTPRYLIKTRGQQVTLSCSPISGHRSVSWYQQTPGQGLQFLFEYFSETQRNKGNFPGRFSGRQFSNSRSEMNVSTLELGDSALYLCASSFTGADSPLHFGNGTRLTVT.

This chain connects TRBV10-3 to TRBJ1-2; 8 bases match TRBD1. After removal of 6 bases from V and 2 bases from J, the junction contained 11 bases not matched to a gene. Germline V lookup: CDR1 ENHRY, CDR2 SYGVKD. This CDR3 region has 16 residues. CDR3 residues: CAIRDPATGDNYGYTF. CDR3 coding DNA: TGTGCCATCAGAGATCCCGCGACAGGGGACAACTATGGCTACACCTTC.